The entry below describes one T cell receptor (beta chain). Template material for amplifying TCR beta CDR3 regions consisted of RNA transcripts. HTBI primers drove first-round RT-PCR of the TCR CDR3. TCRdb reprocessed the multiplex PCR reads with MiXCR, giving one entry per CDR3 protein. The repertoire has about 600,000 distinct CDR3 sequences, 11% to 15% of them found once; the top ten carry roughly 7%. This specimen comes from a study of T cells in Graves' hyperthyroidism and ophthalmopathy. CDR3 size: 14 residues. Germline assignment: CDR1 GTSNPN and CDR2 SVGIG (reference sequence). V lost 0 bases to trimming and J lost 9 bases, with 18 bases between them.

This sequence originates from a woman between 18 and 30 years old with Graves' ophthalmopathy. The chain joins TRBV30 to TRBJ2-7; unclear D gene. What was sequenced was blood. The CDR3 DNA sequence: TGTGCCTGGAGTGTAATTCGGCGGACGCACAGGCAGTACTTC. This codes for CAWSVIRRTHRQYF.